Described below is a single TCR beta chain sequence and its context. The target antigen is unknown. This record comes from a study of T cell clonotyping in hematopoietic cell transplantation. Across the whole study: Pretransplant recipient samples were taken after cytoreduction.

V was pared by 0 bases and J by 5 bases, with 8 bases between. This CDR3 contains 13 residues. In germline, CDR1 is SGHVS, CDR2 FQNEAQ. Regarding time point: recipient sample about 28 days before transplant, after cytoreduction. Study-wide points: After transplant, recipient diversity fell while pathologically expanded clonotypes grew through day 180.

Using immunoSEQ multiplex PCR, the repertoire was profiled, and TCRdb retains in-frame clones only, with some absent. The table lists over 15,000 clones, about 72% of them singletons. The sequence was collected from a man aged 55 to 70 with acute myeloid leukemia. Some clones in this sample may be carry-over from other donors' samples. V gene TRBV7-8 combines with J gene TRBJ2-7; D remains ambiguous. The sequencing here drew on peripheral blood mononuclear cells, taken before stem cell transplant. The CDR3 coding sequence is TGTGCCAGCAGCTTAGCCGTAACCCACGAGCAGTACTTC. Translating gives CASSLAVTHEQYF.